Described below is a single TCR beta chain sequence and its context. Its target is not known. This sample stems from a study of radiotherapy plus CTLA-4 blockade in lung cancer. Using immunoSEQ multiplex PCR, the repertoire was profiled, and TCRdb retains in-frame clones only, with some absent. Of about 15,000 clones listed, about 71% are singletons. Whole-study results and caveats: Reported findings show early blood T cell clone dynamics, with interferon-beta, best predicted response.

Per germline, CDR1 SGHRS and CDR2 YFSETQ. The CDR3 has 20 residues. The V end was cut by 4 bases, the J end by 1 base, with 26 bases between. This sequence originates from a human donor with non-small cell lung cancer whose response to radiotherapy plus ipilimumab could not be evaluated. This chain uses TRBV5-1 with TRBJ1-4; tentative D call: TRBD1 (5 bases). Sequenced material: peripheral blood, taken from a patient treated with radiotherapy plus ipilimumab. CDR3 residues: CASSPQIGGATALTNEKLFF. In DNA, the CDR3 is TGCGCCAGCAGCCCACAGATCGGGGGTGCGACCGCTCTAACTAATGAAAAACTGTTTTTT.